Below are 9 T cell receptor beta chains sequenced from a single sample in a study of T cell responses to AZD1222 COVID-19 vaccine. Profiling relied on immunoSEQ multiplex PCR, and the TCRdb table lists in-frame clones only, not all of them. The data hold 95,000 to 150,000 clones, with more than 85% observed a single time. The material was peripheral blood, obtained on day 0 of MenACWY control vaccination. The receptor source for this set is an adult in good health.

A few counts support this clone. V and J are TRBV11-3 and TRBJ1-3; the D gene is possibly TRBD1 (6 bases). The CDR3 runs 15 residues. The V and J ends lost 6 bases and 2 bases respectively, with 14 bases between them. CDR1 SGHNT and CDR2 YENEEA come from the germline V gene. The CDR3, as DNA: TGTGCCAGCAGTCGTACAGGGAATCCTGGAAACACCATATATTTT. Its translation: CASSRTGNPGNTIYF.

The CDR3 sequence is CASNQGTAYEQYF. The DNA for the CDR3 is TGTGCCAGCAATCAGGGGACAGCCTACGAGCAGTACTTC. V gene TRBV12-3 or TRBV12-4 combines with J gene TRBJ2-7; 7 nucleotides line up with TRBD1. This CDR3 region has 13 residues. J was trimmed by 2 bases and V by 7 bases; bases with no gene match: 5.

The rearrangement uses TRBV7-9 and TRBJ1-1; D is unresolved. The CDR3 sequence is 11 residues long. CDR1 and CDR2 (germline): SEHNR, FQNEAQ (reference sequence). The germline V and J ends were trimmed by 2 bases and 8 bases, with 6 bases remaining between them. The CDR3 DNA reads as TGTGCCAGCAGCTTACTTGGGGAAGCTTTCTTT. Its protein product is CASSLLGEAFF.

This clone was counted a single time. The V and J genes are TRBV4-3 and TRBJ1-5; TRBD1 matches 7 bases. Unmatched junction bases numbered 6, after V lost 0 bases and J lost 7 bases. CDR3 length: 15 amino acids. CDR1 is LGHNA, CDR2 YSLEER, per germline. CDR3 DNA sequence: TGCGCCAGCAGCCAAGATTTAGGGGGCAGACAGCCCCAGCATTTT. It yields the protein CASSQDLGGRQPQHF.

The chain is built from TRBV5-4 and TRBJ2-5; 11 nucleotides line up with TRBD2. Germline V gene data show CDR1 as SGHNT and CDR2 as YYREEE (reference sequence). Trimming removed 5 bases from V and 5 bases from J; junction bases left unmatched: 8. The length of the CDR3 is 15 residues. CDR3 bases: TGTGCCAGCAGTAGTAGCGGGAGGGCCGCCGAGACCCAGTACTTC. It encodes CASSSSGRAAETQYF.

The chain uses TRBV18 and TRBJ1-5, with D possibly matching TRBD1 (5 bases). The CDR3 contains 16 residues. Trimming removed 2 bases from V and 7 bases from J, with 18 bases in between. Germline lookup yields CDR1 KGHSH and CDR2 LQKENI. The CDR3 here is CASSPGSLGTGQPQHF. In DNA, the CDR3 is TGTGCCAGCTCACCAGGGTCTTTAGGGACTGGCCAGCCCCAGCATTTT. The variable domain in full, with the rest retrieved from reference TRBV18 and TRBJ1-5, is NAGVMQNPRHLVRRRGQEARLRCSPMKGHSHVYWYRQLPEEGLKFMVYLQKENIIDESGMPKERFSAEFPKEGPSILRIQQVVRGDSAAYFCASSPGSLGTGQPQHFGDGTRLSIL.

The rearrangement joins TRBV12-3 or TRBV12-4 to TRBJ1-2; TRBD1 is a possible D gene (6 bases). CDR3 length: 12 residues. The V end was cut by 6 bases, the J end by 2 bases, with 7 bases between. The CDR3 is CASSQGNYGYTF. The CDR3 nucleotides read TGTGCCAGCAGCCAGGGGAACTATGGCTACACCTTC.

The V gene is TRBV7-2, the J gene TRBJ1-6; 9 bases map to TRBD1. Germline V CDR1 and CDR2: SGHTA, FQGNSA. Germline trimming cut 1 base from V and 7 bases from J; bases unmatched to any gene: 14. The CDR3 is 19 amino acids. The CDR3 nucleotides read TGTGCCAGCAGCTTAGGCGGTACGCCAGGACAGGGGAAGAATTCACCCCTCCACTTT. This translates into CASSLGGTPGQGKNSPLHF.

The J gene is TRBJ1-3, the V gene TRBV6-5, with a possible D match to TRBD1 (5 bases). This CDR3 region has 16 residues. CDR1 and CDR2 from the germline V gene are MNHEY and SVGAGI. V lost 0 bases to trimming and J lost 0 bases, with 9 bases between them. Here the CDR3 reads CASSYSPGTSGNTIYF. As DNA, the CDR3 is TGTGCCAGCAGTTACTCACCGGGGACCTCTGGAAACACCATATATTTT.